A single sample gave rise to the 15 T cell receptor beta chains below, sequenced in a study of T cells in narcolepsy. Clones were read by immunoSEQ multiplex PCR, and TCRdb kept only the in-frame ones, dropping some. Found here are approximately 25,000 clones, about 80% of them singletons; the top ten hold 0.55% to 0.75%. The sample consisted of CD45RA- memory CD4+ T cells from PBMCs. The receptors derive from a human donor with narcolepsy.

V is TRBV5-8 and J is TRBJ2-5, with TRBD2 matching over 8 bases. Germline loops: CDR1 SGHTS, CDR2 YDEGEE. The CDR3 extends over 15 amino acids. J was trimmed by 0 bases and V by 0 bases; bases with no gene match: 1. DNA of the CDR3: TGTGCCAGCAGCTTGGGAGCGGGAGACCAAGAGACCCAGTACTTC. It specifies CASSLGAGDQETQYF.

The chain combines TRBV5-1 with TRBJ2-3; 13 nucleotides agree with TRBD2. Germline V gives CDR1 SGHRS, CDR2 YFSETQ. With V trimmed by 4 bases and J by 0 bases, 8 bases remained unmatched. The CDR3 extends over 18 amino acids. CDR3: CASSLLGTSGISTDTQYF. CDR3 DNA sequence: TGCGCCAGCAGCCTTCTGGGGACTAGCGGGATTAGCACAGATACGCAGTATTTT.

The CDR3, as DNA: TGTGCCAGCAGCGTGGAGGCTGGTACTGGGGCTTTCTTT. Translated: CASSVEAGTGAFF. The chain combines TRBV9 with TRBJ1-1; D is undetermined. The germline gives CDR1 SGDLS, CDR2 YYNGEE. The CDR3 has 13 amino acids. The V end lost 2 bases, the J end lost 11 bases, and 16 bases lay between the germline ends.

The chain is built from TRBV18 and TRBJ2-5, with D possibly being TRBD1 or TRBD2 (5 bases each). V lost 2 bases to trimming and J lost 1 base, with 11 bases between them. The V gene's germline CDR1 is KGHSH and CDR2 LQKENI. The CDR3 extends over 15 amino acids. The CDR3 bases are TGTGCCAGCTCACCATCCACTGGGGGCCAAGAGACCCAGTACTTC. It yields the protein CASSPSTGGQETQYF.

The J gene is TRBJ1-5, the V gene TRBV6-1, with D perhaps TRBD1 (6 bases). This CDR3 has 18 amino acids. The germline V gene has CDR1 MNHNS and CDR2 SASEGT. The V end was cut by 4 bases, the J end by 0 bases, with 19 bases between. CDR3 loop: CASSGGTSSRYSNQPQHF. CDR3 coding DNA: TGTGCCAGCAGTGGAGGGACATCGTCCCGATATAGCAATCAGCCCCAGCATTTT.

This clone was observed a single time. The chain is built from TRBV7-9 and TRBJ1-2, with D maybe TRBD1 (6 bases). Germline V gives CDR1 SEHNR, CDR2 FQNEAQ (reference sequence). Between the trimmed V and J ends, which lost 3 bases and 8 bases, there was a span of 13 bases. This CDR3 has 13 residues. The CDR3, as DNA: TGTGCCAGCAGCTTCCTGGGGGGGCCAGGCTACACCTTC. Protein sequence: CASSFLGGPGYTF.

The chain uses TRBV9 and TRBJ1-3; D unclear. CDR1 and CDR2 (germline): SGDLS, YYNGEE. This CDR3 is 14 amino acids long. V was pared by 8 bases and J by 0 bases, with 12 bases between. The CDR3 region is CAREVEVSGNTIYF. For the CDR3, the DNA is TGTGCCAGAGAGGTAGAGGTCTCTGGAAACACCATATATTTT.

This clone was found a few times. This chain joins TRBV7-2 and TRBJ2-6; D remains unclear. Trimming took 5 bases from V and 0 from J, leaving 8 bases between them. Looked up from germline, CDR1 is SGHTA and CDR2 is FQGNSA. This CDR3 region has 15 residues. CDR3 residues: CASSHRSSGANVLTF. The CDR3 DNA reads TGTGCCAGCAGCCACCGGTCCTCTGGGGCCAACGTCCTGACTTTC.

This clone was recorded once. The chain joins TRBV2 to TRBJ2-5, with 13 bases identical to TRBD2. J gave up 5 bases and V 9 bases, and 6 bases lay outside the gene matches. Per germline, CDR1 SNHLY and CDR2 FYNNEI. The CDR3 covers 14 residues. The CDR3 DNA reads TGTGCCAGTTCTCCGGGACTAGCGGGGGAGACCCAGTACTTC. This encodes CASSPGLAGETQYF.

This clone was seen just once. The CDR3 spells CASRAPAGTGASEKLFF. CDR3 nucleotide sequence: TGTGCCAGCAGGGCCCCCGCCGGGACAGGGGCTAGTGAAAAACTGTTTTTT. The rearrangement joins TRBV25-1 to TRBJ1-4, with 10 bases identical to TRBD1. The CDR3 is 17 amino acids. With 6 bases clipped from V and 7 bases from J, the junction kept 14 bases outside the gene matches. Germline V gene sequence: CDR1 MGHDK, CDR2 SYGVNS.

This clone was counted only a few times. The V and J genes are TRBV7-2 and TRBJ2-1, with D unclear. The CDR3 covers 12 residues. Between the trimmed V and J ends, which lost 4 bases and 9 bases, there was a span of 10 bases. Germline loops: CDR1 SGHTA, CDR2 FQGNSA. This CDR3 reads CASSSGRREQFF. DNA for the CDR3: TGTGCCAGCAGCTCCGGAAGGCGTGAGCAGTTCTTC.

The chain recombines TRBV19 with TRBJ2-7, with a weak D call TRBD2 (7 bases). Germline V CDR1 and CDR2: LNHDA, SQIVND (reference sequence). CDR3 length: 14 amino acids. The V end was cut by 6 bases, the J end by 2 bases, with 14 bases between. CDR3 DNA: TGTGCCAGTAGCTCCGGGGGGCCCCCCTACGAGCAGTACTTC. As protein: CASSSGGPPYEQYF.

J is TRBJ1-1 and V is TRBV6-1; D is uncertain. The CDR3 has 15 residues. Germline V CDR1 and CDR2: MNHNS, SASEGT. With 5 bases removed from V and 7 bases from J, the gap between germline ends came to 20 bases. For the CDR3, the DNA is TGTGCCAGCAGTAAGGGCGCAGCTGGGGTCTTTGAAGCTTTCTTT. Translated, it gives CASSKGAAGVFEAFF.

The CDR3 region is CASSLAKKNTDTQYF. CDR3 DNA sequence: TGTGCCAGCAGCTTAGCCAAGAAAAACACAGATACGCAGTATTTT. The V call is TRBV11-2, the J call TRBJ2-3; no reliable D call. The germline V gene encodes CDR1 SGHAT and CDR2 FQNNGV. Between the trimmed V and J ends, which lost 1 base and 2 bases, there was a span of 10 bases. The CDR3 totals 15 residues. Full variable domain (rest looked up from reference TRBV11-2 and TRBJ2-3): EAGVAQSPRYKIIEKRQSVAFWCNPISGHATLYWYQQILGQGPKLLIQFQNNGVVDDSQLPKDRFSAERLKGVDSTLKIQPAKLEDSAVYLCASSLAKKNTDTQYFGPGTRLTVL.

This clone occurred a few times. The rearrangement links TRBV5-1 to TRBJ2-1, with 10 bases aligning to TRBD2. Per germline, CDR1 SGHRS and CDR2 YFSETQ. After removal of 4 bases from V and 6 bases from J, the junction contained 7 bases not matched to a gene. The CDR3 has 15 residues. This CDR3 reads CASSVTGTSANEQFF. The CDR3 DNA reads TGCGCCAGCAGCGTTACCGGGACTAGCGCCAATGAGCAGTTCTTC. The full variable domain, its missing parts supplied by reference TRBV5-1 and TRBJ2-1, is KAGVTQTPRYLIKTRGQQVTLSCSPISGHRSVSWYQQTPGQGLQFLFEYFSETQRNKGNFPGRFSGRQFSNSRSEMNVSTLELGDSALYLCASSVTGTSANEQFFGPGTRLTVL.